These T cell receptor beta chains were read from a single sample in a study of blood T cells in healthy people across ages. TCRdb re-analysed the 5' RACE reads in MiXCR, keeping a single row per CDR3 protein. The repertoire has under 1,000,000 distinct CDR3 sequences, about 37% of them found once; the top ten carry approximately 12%. What was sequenced was blood. The receptors shown here come from a man younger than 35 in good health. The CDR3 runs from the conserved cysteine through the conserved F or W. A D gene is named only where the DNA matches it firmly. Clone size appears in some rows only: once, few, many, or a class for an expanded clone.

length	size	V	D	J	DNA	CDR3
14	NA	TRBV9	NA	TRBJ1-2	TGTGCCAGCAGCGTAAGGGAAAAGAGAGTAGGCTACACCTTC	CASSVREKRVGYTF
14	NA	TRBV20-1	NA	TRBJ2-2	TGCAGTGCTAGACCCACCCTGGGCACCGGGGAGCTGTTTTTT	CSARPTLGTGELFF
14	few	TRBV7-3	NA	TRBJ1-2	TGTGCCAGCAGCGAGCGGGGCGTAGTAGAAGGCTACACCTTC	CASSERGVVEGYTF
14	NA	TRBV12-3/TRBV12-4	TRBD1	TRBJ2-1	TGTGCCAGCAGAGCCGGGACAGGGTCAAGCGAGCAGTTCTTC	CASRAGTGSSEQFF
16	NA	TRBV7-9	NA	TRBJ2-7	TGTGCCAGCAGCTTGAGCGGCCTCAGTCCTCCTTACGAGCAGTACTTC	CASSLSGLSPPYEQYF
16	few	TRBV5-1	NA	TRBJ2-5	TGCGCCAGCAGCTTGGGCTCTTCCGTGGGTAGAGAGACCCAGTACTTC	CASSLGSSVGRETQYF
14	many	TRBV9	TRBD2	TRBJ2-1	TGTGCCAGCGGAGCGGGACTACCGCCCAATGAGCAGTTCTTC	CASGAGLPPNEQFF
16	once	TRBV9	TRBD2	TRBJ2-3	TGTGCCAGCAGCGAGAAGACTAGCGAGGTGAGAGATACGCAGTATTTT	CASSEKTSEVRDTQYF
12	NA	TRBV20-1	TRBD1	TRBJ1-1	TGCAGTGCTCCCGGACAGGCTAATGAATCTTTCTTT	CSAPGQANESFF
10	NA	TRBV5-1	NA	TRBJ2-7	TGCGCCAACACCTACAATGAGCAGTACTTC	CANTYNEQYF
16	few	TRBV5-6	TRBD2	TRBJ2-1	TGTGCCAGCAGCTTGACCGGGACTAGCCTCAACAATGAGCAGTTCTTC	CASSLTGTSLNNEQFF
10	many	TRBV2	NA	TRBJ1-2	TGTGCCAGCACCTCGAGCGGCTACACCTTC	CASTSSGYTF
14	NA	TRBV7-2	TRBD1	TRBJ2-7	TGTGCCAGCAGCTCGGACAGGAGATCCTACGAGCAGTACTTC	CASSSDRRSYEQYF
13	NA	TRBV29-1	NA	TRBJ2-7	TGCAGCGTTTTGGACAGCGCCGCTTACGAGCAGTACTTC	CSVLDSAAYEQYF
15	NA	TRBV6-5	TRBD2	TRBJ2-3	TGTGCCAGCAGTTCTGGCGGGGGAATGACAGATACGCAGTATTTT	CASSSGGGMTDTQYF
19	many	TRBV5-1	NA	TRBJ1-2	TGCGCCAGCAGCTCCCACCCGAGGGCAGCACAAGGCGCTAACTATGGCTACACCTTC	CASSSHPRAAQGANYGYTF
16	once	TRBV5-1	TRBD1	TRBJ1-2	TGCGCCAGCAGCTTGGAGGTAGGACAGGCGGTCTATGGCTACACCTTC	CASSLEVGQAVYGYTF
14	few	TRBV7-6	NA	TRBJ2-5	TGTGCCAGCAGTTATGACGCGTACCAAGAGACCCAGTACTTC	CASSYDAYQETQYF
18	once	TRBV6-5	NA	TRBJ1-3	TGTGCCAGCAGTTACTCTCGATCGAGGGACCACTCTGGAAACACCATATATTTT	CASSYSRSRDHSGNTIYF
14	NA	TRBV20-1	NA	TRBJ1-1	TGCAGTGCTAGGAATCCGGGGTTAGGCACTGAAGCTTTCTTT	CSARNPGLGTEAFF
13	many	TRBV2	NA	TRBJ1-1	TGTGCCAGCAGTGGGGGAGGAAACACTGAAGCTTTCTTT	CASSGGGNTEAFF
13	NA	TRBV27	NA	TRBJ2-1	TGTGCCAGCAGTTTATATGGGGGCAATGGGCAGTTCTTC	CASSLYGGNGQFF
15	few	TRBV12-3/TRBV12-4	TRBD1	TRBJ1-1	TGTGCCAGCAGTTACAGGGGGAGAACGGTCACTGAAGCTTTCTTT	CASSYRGRTVTEAFF
16	few	TRBV20-1	TRBD2	TRBJ2-3	TGCAGTGCTAGAATTAGCGGGGGGGTTCGCACAGATACGCAGTATTTT	CSARISGGVRTDTQYF
14	few	TRBV5-1	NA	TRBJ2-3	TGCGCCAGCAGCCGCGGCCCATCTCCCGATACGCAGTATTTT	CASSRGPSPDTQYF
15	NA	TRBV6-2/TRBV6-3	NA	TRBJ1-1	TGTGCCAGCAGTCCGTACAGGGCCATGAACACTGAAGCTTTCTTT	CASSPYRAMNTEAFF
16	NA	TRBV20-1	TRBD1	TRBJ2-5	TGCAGTGCTAGACACAGCCGGGACAGGGGGCGAGAGACCCAGTACTTC	CSARHSRDRGRETQYF
14	many	TRBV4-3	TRBD1	TRBJ2-4	TGCGCCAGCAGCCTCGGGACAGGGGTTGGGGTTCAGTACTTC	CASSLGTGVGVQYF
17	NA	TRBV29-1	TRBD2	TRBJ2-7	TGCAGCGTTGAGGGACTAGCGGGGGGGAGGTCCTACAATGAGCAGTACTTC	CSVEGLAGGRSYNEQYF
14	NA	TRBV28	NA	TRBJ2-3	TGTGCCAGCAGTACCCGACACGCCACAGATACGCAGTATTTT	CASSTRHATDTQYF
16	few	TRBV5-5	NA	TRBJ1-5	TGTGCCAGCAGCACACAGGGTGGTATGAACAATCAGCCCCAGCATTTT	CASSTQGGMNNQPQHF
14	NA	TRBV20-1	TRBD2	TRBJ2-7	TGCAGTGCTAGTTTAGCGGGCTTCTCCTACGAGCAGTACTTC	CSASLAGFSYEQYF
17	few	TRBV4-1	TRBD1	TRBJ1-5	TGCGCCAGCAGCCAACCGACGAGGGGGCCGGGCAATCAGCCCCAGCATTTT	CASSQPTRGPGNQPQHF
13	many	TRBV3-1	NA	TRBJ2-2	TGTGCCAGCAGCCACAACTCCTTCGGGGAGCTGTTTTTT	CASSHNSFGELFF
19	NA	TRBV5-1	TRBD1	TRBJ2-6	TGCGCCAGCAGCCCATCTCCCGGACAGGGGGTCTCTGGGGCCAACGTCCTGACTTTC	CASSPSPGQGVSGANVLTF
15	NA	TRBV7-2	TRBD1	TRBJ2-7	TGTGCCAGCAGCTGGGGACAGGGTGATGGTAATGAGCAGTACTTC	CASSWGQGDGNEQYF
16	few	TRBV6-2/TRBV6-3	NA	TRBJ1-5	TGTGCCAGCAGTTCAGATGAAACCCTCTTGAATCAGCCCCAGCATTTT	CASSSDETLLNQPQHF
12	NA	TRBV6-2/TRBV6-3	NA	TRBJ1-1	TGTGCCAGCAGTTACTTGGGCACTGAAGCTTTCTTT	CASSYLGTEAFF
16	few	TRBV5-1	TRBD1	TRBJ2-3	TGCGCCAGCAGCTCGGGTAGGGGGCAAAGCACAGATACGCAGTATTTT	CASSSGRGQSTDTQYF
17	few	TRBV7-2	NA	TRBJ1-6	TGTGCCAGCAGCCCCGATCTGTGGGGGGCAGTGAATACACCCCTCCACTTT	CASSPDLWGAVNTPLHF
14	NA	TRBV18	NA	TRBJ1-2	TGTGCCAGCTCAGCCCAGTCAGGGGTCGATGGCTACACCTTC	CASSAQSGVDGYTF
14	many	TRBV20-1	NA	TRBJ1-2	TGCAGTGCTAGAGACCCAGGGCTGAAATTCGGCTACACCTTC	CSARDPGLKFGYTF
13	few	TRBV20-1	NA	TRBJ1-4	TGCAGTGCTTATCGGGCGGTTCAAGAAAAACTGTTTTTT	CSAYRAVQEKLFF
16	many	TRBV12-3/TRBV12-4	NA	TRBJ2-5	TGTGCCAGCAGCTATTTCCCGGGCCCAATAGGGGAGACCCAGTACTTC	CASSYFPGPIGETQYF
14	few	TRBV5-1	NA	TRBJ2-7	TGCGCCAGCAGCTCGAAAACATACTTGTACGAGCAGTACTTC	CASSSKTYLYEQYF
17	NA	TRBV4-3	NA	TRBJ2-3	TGCGCCAGCAGCCAGGACTGGGGACTGGCCAGCACAGATACGCAGTATTTT	CASSQDWGLASTDTQYF
14	few	TRBV28	TRBD1	TRBJ2-7	TGTGCCAGCAGTTTTGGGACAGGGCTCCACGAGCAGTACTTC	CASSFGTGLHEQYF
13	many	TRBV2	NA	TRBJ1-5	TGTGCCAGCAGTCGGGGAGGCAATCAGCCCCAGCATTTT	CASSRGGNQPQHF
15	NA	TRBV9	NA	TRBJ1-3	TGTGCCAGCAGCGTAGAGGCACTCTCTGGAAACACCATATATTTT	CASSVEALSGNTIYF
17	NA	TRBV3-1	TRBD1	TRBJ1-1	TGTGCCAGCAGCCCCCGACAGGGGGTAGGTAAGAGCACTGAAGCTTTCTTT	CASSPRQGVGKSTEAFF
15	NA	TRBV6-1	TRBD2	TRBJ2-4	TGTGCCAGCAGTGGACTAGCGGGCACGGGTTACATTCAGTACTTC	CASSGLAGTGYIQYF
15	NA	TRBV30	NA	TRBJ1-3	TGTGCCTGGAGCGCTCAGGCGATCTCTGGAAACACCATATATTTT	CAWSAQAISGNTIYF
13	NA	TRBV10-3	NA	TRBJ1-1	TGTGCCATCGAGAGCGGGTTAGGCACTGAAGCTTTCTTT	CAIESGLGTEAFF
19	many	TRBV7-3	NA	TRBJ2-3	TGTGCCAGCAGCTTAATACCAGCTCACGATGGCGACAACACAGATACGCAGTATTTT	CASSLIPAHDGDNTDTQYF
15	few	TRBV2	NA	TRBJ1-4	TGTGCCAGCAGTCCGGTGACAGGTGCTAATGAAAAACTGTTTTTT	CASSPVTGANEKLFF
15	few	TRBV5-6	NA	TRBJ1-1	TGTGCCAGCAGCTTGGCGCCACAGGGTAGTAATGAAGCTTTCTTT	CASSLAPQGSNEAFF
14	many	TRBV4-3	NA	TRBJ1-2	TGCGCCAGCAGCCAAGGACAGACTAACTATGGCTACACCTTC	CASSQGQTNYGYTF
16	NA	TRBV20-1	TRBD1	TRBJ2-2	TGCAGTGCTAGAGAGTTAAGGACAGGGAACACCGGGGAGCTGTTTTTT	CSARELRTGNTGELFF